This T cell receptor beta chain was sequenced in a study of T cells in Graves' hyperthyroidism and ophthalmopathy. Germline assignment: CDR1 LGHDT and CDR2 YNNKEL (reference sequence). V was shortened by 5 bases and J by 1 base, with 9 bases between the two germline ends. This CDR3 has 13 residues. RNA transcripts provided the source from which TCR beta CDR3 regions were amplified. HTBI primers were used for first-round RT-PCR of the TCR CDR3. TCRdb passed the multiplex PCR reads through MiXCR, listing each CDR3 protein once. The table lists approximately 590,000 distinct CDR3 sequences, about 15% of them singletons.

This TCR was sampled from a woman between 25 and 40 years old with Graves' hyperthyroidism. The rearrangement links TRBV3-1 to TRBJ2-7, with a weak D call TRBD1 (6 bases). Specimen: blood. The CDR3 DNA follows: TGTGCCAGCAGCGACAGGTTATCCTACGAGCAGTACTTC. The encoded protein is CASSDRLSYEQYF.